These T cell receptor beta chains were read from a single sample in a study of CD8 T cells in Susac syndrome. One entry per CDR3 protein results from TCRdb running MiXCR on the immunoSEQ multiplex PCR reads. Altogether fewer than 150,000 distinct CDR3 sequences are present, 90% to 95% being singletons, with the ten largest covering about 0.23%. Sequencing was performed on CD8+ T cells from PBMCs. The receptors shown here come from a human donor with multiple sclerosis. Both conserved end residues are trimmed from each CDR3. A D gene is named only where the DNA matches it firmly.

J gene,V gene,D gene,CDR3 protein
TRBJ1-1,TRBV3-1,NA,ASSQREGTGLTEAF
TRBJ1-5,TRBV4-1,NA,ASSQGSGGNQPQH
TRBJ2-1,TRBV20-1,TRBD2,SARLAGDREQF
TRBJ1-5,TRBV4-3,NA,ASSQDMGDNQPQH
TRBJ1-2,TRBV30,NA,ASTGPIYGYT
TRBJ2-4,TRBV27,NA,ASSFDGTKNIQY
TRBJ2-7,TRBV19,TRBD2,ASSYGTSGSYEQY
TRBJ2-4,TRBV7-9,NA,ASSLTTALAKNIQY
TRBJ1-2,TRBV5-1,NA,ASSFAGMSDYGYT
TRBJ2-7,TRBV7-6,TRBD2,ASSLGGTIGYEQY
TRBJ2-5,TRBV4-1,NA,ASSQEGHTVQETQY
TRBJ2-7,TRBV3-1,NA,ASSQSDRLYEQY
TRBJ2-2,TRBV4-2,TRBD2,ASSLPRTSPTGELF
TRBJ2-7,TRBV5-6,NA,ASSFSVNYEQY
TRBJ1-2,TRBV4-1,TRBD1,ASSPETGGLYGYT
TRBJ1-5,TRBV27,NA,ASSESRNQPQH
TRBJ2-7,TRBV19,NA,ASSIDRSYEQY
TRBJ2-7,TRBV5-6,NA,ASSWDLTYEQY
TRBJ2-5,TRBV13,NA,ASSLRGLVGETQY
TRBJ2-7,TRBV28,NA,ASRTDWEGHYEQY
TRBJ2-1,TRBV6-5,NA,ASSYRDSYNEQF
TRBJ2-7,TRBV7-9,NA,ASSLALQPAEQY
TRBJ2-6,TRBV6-1,NA,ASSAGRGGGWANVLT
TRBJ2-7,TRBV9,TRBD2,ASSVEAGAYEQY
TRBJ1-2,TRBV7-2,NA,ASSEDGGLYGYT
TRBJ2-5,TRBV27,TRBD2,ASSLFNPTTSGDQETQY
TRBJ2-1,TRBV23-1,NA,ASSQSYTGQF
TRBJ1-1,TRBV30,NA,AWSGGEDTEAF
TRBJ1-2,TRBV11-2,NA,ASSLDPEGESYGYT
TRBJ2-1,TRBV24-1,NA,ATGAGSEQF
TRBJ2-7,TRBV6-5,NA,ASRTMGYEQY
TRBJ2-7,TRBV19,NA,ASSRLSSSYEQY
TRBJ1-1,TRBV30,TRBD1,ASLGPGTGNGEAF
TRBJ1-4,TRBV29-1,NA,SVRGGGNEKLF
TRBJ2-1,TRBV28,TRBD2,ASSSPTAGVSYNEQF
TRBJ2-3,TRBV4-1,NA,ASSQEGRDTQY
TRBJ1-5,TRBV19,TRBD1,ASSVDRGVSQPQH
TRBJ2-4,TRBV19,NA,ASSFHRVGKNIQY
TRBJ1-1,TRBV6-2/TRBV6-3,NA,ASSYSWGNTEAF
TRBJ1-2,TRBV27,NA,ASSITANYGYT
TRBJ2-7,TRBV5-6,NA,ASSLGAGNYEQY
TRBJ1-1,TRBV29-1,NA,SASTMNTEAF
TRBJ1-1,TRBV6-2/TRBV6-3,TRBD1,ASSYRWGQGGTEAF
TRBJ2-7,TRBV5-6,TRBD1,ASSFRDSLAYEQY
TRBJ2-1,TRBV4-1,NA,ASSQAWGWVAGVGNEQF
TRBJ2-3,TRBV3-1,TRBD2,ASSTDPHGLAGTDTQY
TRBJ2-7,TRBV4-1,TRBD1,ASSQGRQGAEQY
TRBJ2-2,TRBV5-4,NA,ASSPMEGLETGELF
TRBJ2-1,TRBV6-5,TRBD2,ASSEAGTSNEQF
TRBJ2-5,TRBV12-5,TRBD2,ASGSGSRRGTQY
TRBJ2-2,TRBV15,TRBD2,ATSRVAGATGELF
TRBJ2-2,TRBV20-1,TRBD2,STRSLAGEDTGELF